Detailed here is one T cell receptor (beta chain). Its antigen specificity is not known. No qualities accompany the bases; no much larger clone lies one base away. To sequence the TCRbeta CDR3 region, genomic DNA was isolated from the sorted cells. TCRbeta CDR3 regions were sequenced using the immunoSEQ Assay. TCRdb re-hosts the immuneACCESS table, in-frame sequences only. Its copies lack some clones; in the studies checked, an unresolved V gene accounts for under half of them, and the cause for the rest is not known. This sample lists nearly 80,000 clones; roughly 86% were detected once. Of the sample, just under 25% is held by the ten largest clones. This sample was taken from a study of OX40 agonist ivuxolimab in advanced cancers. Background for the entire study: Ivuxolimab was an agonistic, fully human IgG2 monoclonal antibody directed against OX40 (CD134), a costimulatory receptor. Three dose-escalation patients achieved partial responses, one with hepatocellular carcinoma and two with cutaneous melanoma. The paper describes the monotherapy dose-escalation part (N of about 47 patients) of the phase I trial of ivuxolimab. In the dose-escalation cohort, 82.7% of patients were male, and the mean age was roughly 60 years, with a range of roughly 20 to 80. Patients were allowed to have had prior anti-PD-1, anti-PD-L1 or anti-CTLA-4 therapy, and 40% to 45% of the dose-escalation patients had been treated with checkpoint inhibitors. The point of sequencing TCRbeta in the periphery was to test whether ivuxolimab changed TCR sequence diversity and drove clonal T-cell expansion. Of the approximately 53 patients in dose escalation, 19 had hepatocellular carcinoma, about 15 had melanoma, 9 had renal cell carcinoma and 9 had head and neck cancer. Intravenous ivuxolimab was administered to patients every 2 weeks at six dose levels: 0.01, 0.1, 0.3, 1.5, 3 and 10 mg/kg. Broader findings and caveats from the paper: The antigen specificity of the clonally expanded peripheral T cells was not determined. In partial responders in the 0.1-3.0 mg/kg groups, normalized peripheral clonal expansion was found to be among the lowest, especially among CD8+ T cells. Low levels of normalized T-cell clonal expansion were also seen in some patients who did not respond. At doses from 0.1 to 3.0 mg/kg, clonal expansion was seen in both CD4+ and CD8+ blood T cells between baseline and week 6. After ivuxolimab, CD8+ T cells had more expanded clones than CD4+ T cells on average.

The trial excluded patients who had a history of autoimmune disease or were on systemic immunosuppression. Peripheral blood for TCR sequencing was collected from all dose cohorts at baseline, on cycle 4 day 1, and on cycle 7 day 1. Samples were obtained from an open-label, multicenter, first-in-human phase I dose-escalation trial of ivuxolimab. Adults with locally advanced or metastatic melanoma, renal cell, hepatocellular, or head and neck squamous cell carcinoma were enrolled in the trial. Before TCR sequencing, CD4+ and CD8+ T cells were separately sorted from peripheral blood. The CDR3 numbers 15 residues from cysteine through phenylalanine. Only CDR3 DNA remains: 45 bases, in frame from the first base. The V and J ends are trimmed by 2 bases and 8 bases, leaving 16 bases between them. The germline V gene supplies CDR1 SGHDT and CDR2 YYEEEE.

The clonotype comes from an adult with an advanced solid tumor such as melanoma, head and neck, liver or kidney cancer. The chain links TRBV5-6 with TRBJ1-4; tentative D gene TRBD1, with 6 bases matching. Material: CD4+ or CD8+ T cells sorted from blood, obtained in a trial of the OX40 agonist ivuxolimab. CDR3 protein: CASSFNGGSREKLFF. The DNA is TGTGCCAGCAGCTTCAATGGGGGCTCCAGAGAAAAACTGTTTTTT.